Given below is one T cell receptor (beta chain) in context. Study processing details: Quantification of nucleated cells was approximated via reference gene primer amplification. Measured with immunoSEQ multiplex PCR; TCRdb has only the in-frame clones, and not every one. That table supplies the V and J calls and clone size; D and trimming were determined from the DNA. The data hold some 56,000 clones, with 84% observed a single time. Germline loops: CDR1 MNHNY, CDR2 SVGAGI (reference sequence). The CDR3 totals 14 residues. V lost 6 bases, J lost 1 base, and 9 bases lay in between. These data come from a study of blood T cell repertoires in COVID-19. Study-level background: The United States, Italy and Spain supplied acute and convalescent COVID-19 samples. The analysed material was cDNA or gDNA that came from T cells, B-cell-depleted T cells, or PBMCs.

The source material was peripheral blood. The V call is TRBV6-6, the J call TRBJ2-2, with D uncertain. This clonotype originated in a woman over 75 with acute or convalescent COVID-19. In DNA form, the CDR3 reads TGTGCCAGCAGCCCCGGTGGGAACACCGGGGAGCTGTTTTTT. Protein product: CASSPGGNTGELFF.